This T cell receptor (beta chain) was found in a study of T cells in Graves' hyperthyroidism and ophthalmopathy. General study findings and limits: Also found in blood were most expanded thyroid clonotypes above 0.001. A model of 13 V-J features distinguished ophthalmopathy from stable hyperthyroidism.

The trim removed 1 base at V and 15 bases at J, leaving 4 bases unmatched. The CDR3 consists of 12 residues. Germline values: CDR1 KGHSH, CDR2 LQKENI. RNA transcripts gave rise to amplified TCR beta CDR3 regions. With the HTBI primer set, the TCR CDR3 went through a first round of RT-PCR. TCRdb re-analysed the multiplex PCR reads in MiXCR, keeping a single row per CDR3 protein. The sample yields hundreds of thousands of distinct CDR3 sequences, 15% to 20% seen once. This clonotype was detected ten times or more. Its antigen is still unknown. Uncontrolled infection, other autoimmune disease, pregnancy or lactation disqualified patients from enrolment.

The chain is built from TRBV18 and TRBJ2-1, with 9 nucleotides matching TRBD2. This clonotype originated in a middle-aged man with Graves' ophthalmopathy. Sequenced input: blood. The CDR3 nucleotides are TGTGCCAGCTCACCACTAGCGGGAGACTTGTTCTTC. Its translation: CASSPLAGDLFF. Drawing the rest from reference TRBV18 and TRBJ2-1, the complete variable domain is NAGVMQNPRHLVRRRGQEARLRCSPMKGHSHVYWYRQLPEEGLKFMVYLQKENIIDESGMPKERFSAEFPKEGPSILRIQQVVRGDSAAYFCASSPLAGDLFFGPGTRLTVL.